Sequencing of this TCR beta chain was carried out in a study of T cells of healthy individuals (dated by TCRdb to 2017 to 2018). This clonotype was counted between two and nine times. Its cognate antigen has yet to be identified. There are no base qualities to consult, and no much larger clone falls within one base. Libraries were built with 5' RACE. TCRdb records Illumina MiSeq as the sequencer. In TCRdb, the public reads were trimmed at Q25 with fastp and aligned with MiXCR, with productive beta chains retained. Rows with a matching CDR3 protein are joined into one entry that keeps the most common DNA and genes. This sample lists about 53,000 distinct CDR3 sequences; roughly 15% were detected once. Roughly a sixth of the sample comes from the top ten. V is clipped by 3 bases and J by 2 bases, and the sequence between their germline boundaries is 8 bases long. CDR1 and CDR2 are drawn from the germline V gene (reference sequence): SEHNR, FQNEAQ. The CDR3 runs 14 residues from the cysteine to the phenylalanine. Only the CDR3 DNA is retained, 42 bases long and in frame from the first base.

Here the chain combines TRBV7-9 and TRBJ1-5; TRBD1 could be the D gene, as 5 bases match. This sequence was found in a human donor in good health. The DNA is TGTGCCAGCAGCTTGGGGCAGGGCAATCAGCCCCAGCATTTT. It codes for CASSLGQGNQPQHF.